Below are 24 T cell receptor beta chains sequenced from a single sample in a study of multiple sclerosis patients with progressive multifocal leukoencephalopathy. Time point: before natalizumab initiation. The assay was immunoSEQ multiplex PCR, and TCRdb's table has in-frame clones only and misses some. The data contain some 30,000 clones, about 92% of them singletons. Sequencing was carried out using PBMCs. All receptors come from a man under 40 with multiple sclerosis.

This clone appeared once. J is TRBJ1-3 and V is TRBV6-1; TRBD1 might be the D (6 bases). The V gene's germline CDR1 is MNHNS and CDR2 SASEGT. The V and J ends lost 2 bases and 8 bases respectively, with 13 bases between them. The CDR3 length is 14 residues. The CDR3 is CASSERRGADTIYF. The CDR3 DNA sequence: TGTGCCAGCAGTGAACGAAGGGGGGCAGACACCATATATTTT.

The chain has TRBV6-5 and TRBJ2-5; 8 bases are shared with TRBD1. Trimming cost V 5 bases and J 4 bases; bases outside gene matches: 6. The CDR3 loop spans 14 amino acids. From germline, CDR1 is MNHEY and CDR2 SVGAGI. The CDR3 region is CASSPNRGTETQYF. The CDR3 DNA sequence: TGTGCCAGCAGTCCTAACAGGGGGACAGAGACCCAGTACTTC.

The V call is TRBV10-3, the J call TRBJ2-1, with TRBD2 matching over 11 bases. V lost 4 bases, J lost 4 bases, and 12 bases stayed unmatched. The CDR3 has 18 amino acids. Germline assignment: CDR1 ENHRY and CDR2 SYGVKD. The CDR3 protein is CAISGVGTSGEGYNEQFF. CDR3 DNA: TGTGCCATCAGTGGGGTAGGGACTAGCGGTGAGGGGTACAATGAGCAGTTCTTC.

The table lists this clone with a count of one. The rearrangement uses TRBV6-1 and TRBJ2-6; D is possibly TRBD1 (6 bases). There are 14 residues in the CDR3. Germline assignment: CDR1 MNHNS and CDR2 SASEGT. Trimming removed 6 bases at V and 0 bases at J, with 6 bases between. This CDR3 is CASRDSSGANVLTF. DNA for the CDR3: TGTGCCAGCAGGGACAGCTCTGGGGCCAACGTCCTGACTTTC.

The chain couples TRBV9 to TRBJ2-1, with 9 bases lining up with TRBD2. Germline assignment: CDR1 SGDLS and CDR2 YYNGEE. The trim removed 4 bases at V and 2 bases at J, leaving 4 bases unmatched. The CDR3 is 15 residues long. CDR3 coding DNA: TGTGCCAGCAGCATTAGCGGGAGAGCCTACAATGAGCAGTTCTTC. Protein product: CASSISGRAYNEQFF.

CDR3 amino acids: CASKKGPPTYEQYF. The DNA of the CDR3 is TGTGCCAGCAAGAAGGGGCCCCCTACCTACGAGCAGTACTTC. The chain uses TRBV27 and TRBJ2-7, with D possibly matching TRBD1 (5 bases). The germline CDR1 and CDR2 sequences are MNHEY and SMNVEV (reference sequence). The CDR3 length is 14 residues. V was trimmed by 7 bases and J by 2 bases, leaving 15 bases between them.

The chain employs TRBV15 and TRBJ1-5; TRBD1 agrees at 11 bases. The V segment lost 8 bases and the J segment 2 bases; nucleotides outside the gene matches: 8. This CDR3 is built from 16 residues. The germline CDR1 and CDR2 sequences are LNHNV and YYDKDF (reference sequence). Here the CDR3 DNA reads TGTGCCACCCACCGGGGGGACAGGGGGGGCAATCAGCCCCAGCATTTT. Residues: CATHRGDRGGNQPQHF.

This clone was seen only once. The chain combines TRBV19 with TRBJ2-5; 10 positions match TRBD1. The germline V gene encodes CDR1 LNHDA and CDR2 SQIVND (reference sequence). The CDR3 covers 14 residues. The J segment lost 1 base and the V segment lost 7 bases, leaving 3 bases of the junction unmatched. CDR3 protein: CASTRTGGQETQYF. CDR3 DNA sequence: TGTGCCAGTACCAGGACAGGGGGCCAAGAGACCCAGTACTTC.

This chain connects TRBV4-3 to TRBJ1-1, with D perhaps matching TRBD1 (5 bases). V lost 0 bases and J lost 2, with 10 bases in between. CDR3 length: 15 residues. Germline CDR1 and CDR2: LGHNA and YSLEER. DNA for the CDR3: TGCGCCAGCAGCCAAGACTGGGACGGAAACACTGAAGCTTTCTTT. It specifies CASSQDWDGNTEAFF.

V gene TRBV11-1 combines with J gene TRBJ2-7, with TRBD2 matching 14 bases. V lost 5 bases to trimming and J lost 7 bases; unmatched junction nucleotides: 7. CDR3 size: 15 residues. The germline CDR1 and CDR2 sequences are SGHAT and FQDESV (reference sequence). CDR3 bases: TGTGCCAGCAGCCGGACTAGCGGGAGGACGGGGGAGCAGTACTTC. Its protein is CASSRTSGRTGEQYF. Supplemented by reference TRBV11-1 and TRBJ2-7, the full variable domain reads EAEVAQSPRYKITEKSQAVAFWCDPISGHATLYWYRQILGQGPELLVQFQDESVVDDSQLPKDRFSAERLKGVDSTLKIQPAELGDSAMYLCASSRTSGRTGEQYFGPGTRLTVT.

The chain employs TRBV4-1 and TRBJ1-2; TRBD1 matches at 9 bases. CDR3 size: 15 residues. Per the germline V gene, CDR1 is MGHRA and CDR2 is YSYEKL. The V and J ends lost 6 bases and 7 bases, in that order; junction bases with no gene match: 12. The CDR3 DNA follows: TGCGCCAGCAGGCTACCGGGACAGGGAGTGAGTGGCTACACCTTC. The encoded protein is CASRLPGQGVSGYTF.

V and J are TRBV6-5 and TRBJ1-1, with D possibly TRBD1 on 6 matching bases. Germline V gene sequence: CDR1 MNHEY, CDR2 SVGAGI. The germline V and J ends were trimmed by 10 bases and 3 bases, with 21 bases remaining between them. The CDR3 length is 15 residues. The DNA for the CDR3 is TGTGCCACCAGGGACTTGGGGGCGGCGGACACTGAAGCTTTCTTT. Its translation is CATRDLGAADTEAFF.

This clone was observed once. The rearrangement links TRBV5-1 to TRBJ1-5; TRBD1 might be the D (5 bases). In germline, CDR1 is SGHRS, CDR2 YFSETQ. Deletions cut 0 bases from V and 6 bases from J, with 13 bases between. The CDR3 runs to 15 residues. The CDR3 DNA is TGCGCCAGCAGCTTGGAGGCAGGGTCCCCTCAGCCCCAGCATTTT. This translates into CASSLEAGSPQPQHF. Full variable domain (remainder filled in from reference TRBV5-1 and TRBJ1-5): KAGVTQTPRYLIKTRGQQVTLSCSPISGHRSVSWYQQTPGQGLQFLFEYFSETQRNKGNFPGRFSGRQFSNSRSEMNVSTLELGDSALYLCASSLEAGSPQPQHFGDGTRLSIL.

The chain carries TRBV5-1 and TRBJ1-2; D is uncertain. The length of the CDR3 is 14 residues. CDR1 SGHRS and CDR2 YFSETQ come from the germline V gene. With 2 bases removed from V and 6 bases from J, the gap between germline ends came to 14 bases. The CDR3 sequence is CASSFIKMSDGYTF. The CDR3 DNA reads TGCGCCAGCAGCTTTATAAAAATGTCTGATGGCTACACCTTC.

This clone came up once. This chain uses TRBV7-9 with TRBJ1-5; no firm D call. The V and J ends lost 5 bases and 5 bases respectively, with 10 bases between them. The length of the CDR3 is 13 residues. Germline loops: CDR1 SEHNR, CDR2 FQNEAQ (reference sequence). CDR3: CASSDQRDQPQHF. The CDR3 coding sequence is TGTGCCAGCAGCGACCAGAGGGATCAGCCCCAGCATTTT.

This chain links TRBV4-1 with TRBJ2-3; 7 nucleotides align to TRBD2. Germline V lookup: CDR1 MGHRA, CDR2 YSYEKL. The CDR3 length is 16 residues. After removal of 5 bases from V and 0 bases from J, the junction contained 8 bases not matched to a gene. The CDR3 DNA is TGCGCCAGCAGCTCTCGATTTAGCGGGAGCACAGATACGCAGTATTTT. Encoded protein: CASSSRFSGSTDTQYF.

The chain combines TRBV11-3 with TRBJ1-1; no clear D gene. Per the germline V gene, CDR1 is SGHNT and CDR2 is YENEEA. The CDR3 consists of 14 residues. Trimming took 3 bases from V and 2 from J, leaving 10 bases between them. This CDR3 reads CASSFAGGNTEAFF. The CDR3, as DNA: TGTGCCAGCAGCTTCGCGGGAGGAAACACTGAAGCTTTCTTT.

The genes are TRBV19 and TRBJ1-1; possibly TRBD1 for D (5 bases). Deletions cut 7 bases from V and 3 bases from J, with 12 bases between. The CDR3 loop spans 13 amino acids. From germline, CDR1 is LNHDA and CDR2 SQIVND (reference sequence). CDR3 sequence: CASTLSGHTEAFF. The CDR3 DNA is TGTGCCAGTACCCTCTCGGGGCACACTGAAGCTTTCTTT.

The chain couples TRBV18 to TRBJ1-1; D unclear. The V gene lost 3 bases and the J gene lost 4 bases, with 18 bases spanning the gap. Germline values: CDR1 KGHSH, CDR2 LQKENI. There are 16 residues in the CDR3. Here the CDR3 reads CASSPQSQALGTEAFF. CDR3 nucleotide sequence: TGTGCCAGCTCACCCCAATCGCAGGCCTTGGGCACTGAAGCTTTCTTT.

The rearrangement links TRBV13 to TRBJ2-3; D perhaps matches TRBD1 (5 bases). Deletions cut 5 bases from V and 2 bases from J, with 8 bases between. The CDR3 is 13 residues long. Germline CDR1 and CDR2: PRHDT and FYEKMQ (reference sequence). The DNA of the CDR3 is TGTGCCAGCAGCAAGGACAACACAGATACGCAGTATTTT. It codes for CASSKDNTDTQYF.

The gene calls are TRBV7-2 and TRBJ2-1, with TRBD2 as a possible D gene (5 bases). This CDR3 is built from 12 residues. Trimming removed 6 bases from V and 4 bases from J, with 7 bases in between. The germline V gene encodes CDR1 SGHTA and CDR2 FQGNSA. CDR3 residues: CASSEGYNEQFF. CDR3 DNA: TGTGCCAGCAGTGAGGGTTACAATGAGCAGTTCTTC.

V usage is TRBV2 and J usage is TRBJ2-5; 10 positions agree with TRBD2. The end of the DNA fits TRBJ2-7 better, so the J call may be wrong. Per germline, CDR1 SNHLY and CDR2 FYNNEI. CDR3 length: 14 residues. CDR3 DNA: TGTGCCAGCAGGAGCGGGAGGGCCCTCTACGAGCAGTACTTC. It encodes CASRSGRALYEQYF.

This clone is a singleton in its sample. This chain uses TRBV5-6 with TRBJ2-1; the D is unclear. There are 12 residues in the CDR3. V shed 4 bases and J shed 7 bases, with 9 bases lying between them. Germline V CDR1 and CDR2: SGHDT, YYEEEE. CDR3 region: CASSETWNEQFF. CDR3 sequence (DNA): TGTGCCAGCAGCGAAACTTGGAATGAGCAGTTCTTC.

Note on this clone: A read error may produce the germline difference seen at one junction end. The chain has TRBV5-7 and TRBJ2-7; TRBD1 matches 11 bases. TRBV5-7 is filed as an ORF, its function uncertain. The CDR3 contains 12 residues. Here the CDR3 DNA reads TGTGCCAGCAGCTCGCTAGGACAGGGGGCTAACTTC. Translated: CASSSLGQGANF.